The 25 T cell receptor beta chains below all came from one sample that was sequenced in a study of Ad26.COV2.S vaccination and SARS-CoV-2 variants. Described treatment: 19 received Ad26.COV2.S at low or high dose, single or two shots; five or six received placebo; per-sample allocation not given. Sampling took place 63 days after the first vaccine or placebo injection. Clones were read by immunoSEQ multiplex PCR, and TCRdb kept only the in-frame ones, dropping some. Altogether about 250,000 clones are present, around 85% being singletons, with the ten largest covering roughly 3%. Sequenced here: peripheral blood, sampled in a trial of Ad26.COV2.S vaccine versus placebo. These receptor sequences come from a person aged 18 to 65 who received the Ad26.COV2.S COVID-19 vaccine or a placebo.

This clone turned up a few times. The CDR3 DNA reads TGTGCCACCAGTGATAGGGACAGGGGGCCTTTTTTTGAGCAGTTCTTC. This sequence encodes CATSDRDRGPFFEQFF. This chain connects TRBV24-1 to TRBJ2-1, with 12 bases aligning to TRBD1. Trimming cost V 3 bases and J 9 bases; bases outside gene matches: 8. The CDR3 consists of 16 residues. The germline V gene has CDR1 KGHDR and CDR2 SFDVKD.

The chain combines TRBV5-6 with TRBJ1-4; unclear D gene. The V end lost 2 bases, the J end lost 8 bases, and 13 bases lay between the germline ends. Germline V gene data show CDR1 as SGHDT and CDR2 as YYEEEE. The CDR3 consists of 14 residues. The CDR3 loop is CASSLDPSGEKLFF. As DNA, the CDR3 is TGTGCCAGCAGCTTAGACCCGAGCGGCGAAAAACTGTTTTTT.

This chain links TRBV19 with TRBJ2-1; tentatively, D is TRBD2 (7 bases). Between the trimmed V and J ends, which lost 0 bases and 5 bases, there was a span of 20 bases. CDR1 LNHDA and CDR2 SQIVND come from the germline V gene (reference sequence). The CDR3 totals 18 residues. The CDR3 DNA reads TGTGCCAGTAGTATAGATCTTTTGTTCGCGGGGGCCCACAATGAGCAGTTCTTC. It yields the protein CASSIDLLFAGAHNEQFF.

The V call is TRBV4-1, the J call TRBJ2-5; 10 nucleotides line up with TRBD1. The CDR3 sequence is 14 residues long. CDR1 MGHRA and CDR2 YSYEKL come from the germline V gene. V shed 4 bases and J 5 bases; nucleotides not matched to a gene: 4. The CDR3 region is CASSPDRGRETQYF. The CDR3 coding sequence is TGCGCCAGCAGCCCCGACAGGGGGCGGGAGACCCAGTACTTC.

The V call is TRBV7-9, the J call TRBJ2-5, with 12 bases identical to TRBD2. V shed 1 base and J 4 bases; nucleotides not matched to a gene: 1. Germline V gene data show CDR1 as SEHNR and CDR2 as FQNEAQ (reference sequence). CDR3 length: 15 amino acids. The CDR3 nucleotides are TGTGCCAGCAGCTTAGAACTAGCGGGAGGAGAGACCCAGTACTTC. Its protein is CASSLELAGGETQYF.

V and J are TRBV5-1 and TRBJ2-2; TRBD2 might be the D (5 bases). CDR3 length: 15 residues. V was cut by 7 bases and J by 0 bases, with 13 bases left in between. CDR1 and CDR2 (germline): SGHRS, YFSETQ. CDR3 sequence: CASGSGGSNTGELFF. CDR3 sequence (DNA): TGCGCCAGCGGGTCCGGAGGTTCGAACACCGGGGAGCTGTTTTTT.

The chain carries TRBV6-2 or TRBV6-3 and TRBJ2-1; D is ambiguous. CDR1 is MNHEY, CDR2 SVGEGT, per germline. Deletions cut 0 bases from V and 3 bases from J, with 6 bases between. CDR3 length: 14 residues. CDR3 in amino acids: CASSYSGYYNEQFF. DNA of the CDR3: TGTGCCAGCAGTTACTCGGGGTACTACAATGAGCAGTTCTTC.

The V gene is TRBV19, the J gene TRBJ2-2, with a tentative D call TRBD2 (6 bases). Per germline, CDR1 LNHDA and CDR2 SQIVND (reference sequence). CDR3 length: 13 amino acids. Trimming cost V 7 bases and J 4 bases, with 10 bases left between them. CDR3 sequence: CASIGGGTGELFF. CDR3 sequence (DNA): TGTGCCAGTATTGGGGGAGGCACCGGGGAGCTGTTTTTT.

The genes are TRBV7-2 and TRBJ2-4; TRBD1 matches 8 bases. This CDR3 contains 18 residues. CDR1 and CDR2 (germline): SGHTA, FQGNSA. V shed 1 base and J 2 bases; nucleotides not matched to a gene: 10. CDR3 DNA sequence: TGTGCCAGCAGCTTAGAACGGTCGGCAGGGGGCACCAAAAACATTCAGTACTTC. Translated, it gives CASSLERSAGGTKNIQYF.

J is TRBJ2-7 and V is TRBV3-1 (or the pseudogene TRBV3-2); 10 bases match TRBD2. The CDR3 has 15 residues. From germline, CDR1 is LGHDT and CDR2 YNNKEL (reference sequence). Trimming cost V 1 base and J 3 bases; bases outside gene matches: 3. CDR3 protein: CASSQGSSGSYEQYV. CDR3 DNA sequence: TGTGCCAGCAGCCAAGGGTCTAGCGGGAGCTACGAGCAGTACGTC.

The chain joins TRBV9 to TRBJ2-5, with D possibly TRBD1 on 5 matching bases. Germline V gives CDR1 SGDLS, CDR2 YYNGEE. The CDR3 totals 12 residues. Trimming pared 3 bases from V and 7 bases from J, leaving 10 bases between. CDR3 DNA: TGTGCCAGCAGCGGGGTGCAGGGGACCCAGTACTTC. As protein: CASSGVQGTQYF.

The rearrangement links TRBV30 to TRBJ1-5; possible D gene TRBD1, 5 bases. This CDR3 comprises 15 residues. Germline CDR1 reads GTSNPN; CDR2 reads SVGIG (reference sequence). Deletions cut 0 bases from V and 1 base from J, with 10 bases between. CDR3 sequence reads: CAWSVGGASNQPQHF. Written as DNA, the CDR3 is TGTGCCTGGAGTGTAGGTGGGGCCAGCAATCAGCCCCAGCATTTT.

This clone was counted a few times. V and J are TRBV4-3 and TRBJ1-6; tentatively, D is TRBD1 (5 bases). The V and J ends lost 1 base and 10 bases respectively, with 14 bases between them. The CDR3 sequence is 15 residues long. Germline V gives CDR1 LGHNA, CDR2 YSLEER. The CDR3 sequence is CASSQVVSSGSPLHF. DNA of the CDR3: TGCGCCAGCAGCCAAGTGGTATCTTCAGGGTCACCCCTCCACTTT.

The V and J genes are TRBV7-9 and TRBJ2-7; D might be TRBD2 (6 bases). The CDR3 totals 12 residues. CDR1 SEHNR and CDR2 FQNEAQ come from the germline V gene (reference sequence). Trimming took 8 bases from V and 0 from J, leaving 8 bases between them. The DNA of the CDR3 is TGTGCCAGCGGGCGGGACTCCTACGAGCAGTACTTC. Its translation: CASGRDSYEQYF.

The genes are TRBV3-1 (or the pseudogene TRBV3-2) and TRBJ1-6, with D possibly matching TRBD1 (6 bases). V lost 3 bases, J lost 0 bases, and 18 bases lay in between. Germline lookup yields CDR1 LGHDT and CDR2 YNNKEL (reference sequence). The CDR3 has 19 residues. The CDR3 protein is CASSHLPGHFPSYNSPLHF. DNA of the CDR3: TGTGCCAGCAGCCACCTCCCGGGACATTTTCCCTCCTATAATTCACCCCTCCACTTT.

The V and J genes are TRBV5-5 and TRBJ1-2; D ambiguous. V lost 1 base, J lost 4 bases, and 8 bases lay in between. The length of the CDR3 is 13 residues. Looked up from germline, CDR1 is SGHKS and CDR2 is YYEKEE (reference sequence). CDR3 loop: CASSLWQAYGYTF. CDR3 coding DNA: TGTGCCAGCAGCTTGTGGCAGGCCTATGGCTACACCTTC.

The genes are TRBV13 and TRBJ2-4; D is ambiguous. This CDR3 has 15 amino acids. CDR1 and CDR2 (germline): PRHDT, FYEKMQ (reference sequence). Between the trimmed V and J ends, which lost 0 bases and 0 bases, there was a span of 6 bases. DNA of the CDR3: TGTGCCAGCAGCTTAGGGGTGCTAGCCAAAAACATTCAGTACTTC. It codes for CASSLGVLAKNIQYF. The whole variable domain, filled in from reference TRBV13 and TRBJ2-4, reads AAGVIQSPRHLIKEKRETATLKCYPIPRHDTVYWYQQGPGQDPQFLISFYEKMQSDKGSIPDRFSAQQFSDYHSELNMSSLELGDSALYFCASSLGVLAKNIQYFGAGTRLSVL.

The chain is built from TRBV4-2 and TRBJ1-4; TRBD1 matches at 11 bases. V gave up 1 base and J gave up 10 bases; unmatched junction bases: 5. This CDR3 spans 15 amino acids. Germline-derived CDR1 and CDR2 are LGHNA and YNFKEQ. DNA for the CDR3: TGTGCCAGCAGCCAAGGGGGGACAGGGGGTGGAAAACTGTTTTTT. Translating it yields CASSQGGTGGGKLFF.

The rearrangement links TRBV15 to TRBJ2-1, with D perhaps being TRBD1 or TRBD2 (5 bases each). The CDR3 loop spans 16 amino acids. Trimming took off 3 bases at V and 4 bases at J, with 16 bases between the two ends. Germline V gene lookup returns CDR1 LNHNV and CDR2 YYDKDF (reference sequence). The CDR3 region has the DNA TGTGCCACCAGCAGCGGGGCCCACAATTTTTACAATGAGCAGTTCTTC. As protein: CATSSGAHNFYNEQFF.

The rearrangement uses TRBV14 and TRBJ1-6; D is unresolved. The CDR3 has 16 amino acids. V gave up 4 bases and J gave up 0 bases, with 10 bases separating them. Looked up from germline, CDR1 is SGHDN and CDR2 is FVKESK. CDR3 loop: CASSLQGSSYNSPLHF. The CDR3 DNA reads TGTGCCAGCAGCCTTCAAGGGAGCTCCTATAATTCACCCCTCCACTTT.

The chain combines TRBV4-1 with TRBJ1-2; D is uncertain. The germline CDR1 and CDR2 sequences are MGHRA and YSYEKL. The CDR3 loop spans 15 amino acids. V gave up 0 bases and J gave up 4 bases, with 12 bases separating them. CDR3 loop: CASSQDPDGGYGYTF. The CDR3 DNA reads as TGCGCCAGCAGCCAAGATCCTGACGGCGGCTATGGCTACACCTTC.

The chain recombines TRBV5-1 with TRBJ2-3; 8 bases map to TRBD2. The V gene's germline CDR1 is SGHRS and CDR2 YFSETQ. The CDR3 sequence is 16 residues long. After removal of 1 base from V and 2 bases from J, the junction contained 6 bases not matched to a gene. The CDR3 DNA reads as TGCGCCAGCAGCTTGATTGGCGGGGGGATCACAGATACGCAGTATTTT. Its protein product is CASSLIGGGITDTQYF.

The CDR3 DNA follows: TGTGCCAGCAGTGACGGACCCTTGGGCTATGGCTACACCTTC. The encoded protein is CASSDGPLGYGYTF. This sequence joins TRBV27 and TRBJ1-2; D gene uncertain. The CDR3 sequence is 14 residues long. From germline, CDR1 is MNHEY and CDR2 SMNVEV (reference sequence). V lost 5 bases and J lost 4, with 14 bases in between.

This clone was counted only a few times. The chain carries TRBV5-1 and TRBJ1-1; D gene unclear. Germline-derived CDR1 and CDR2 are SGHRS and YFSETQ. The CDR3 loop spans 15 amino acids. With 7 bases removed from V and 1 base from J, the gap between germline ends came to 17 bases. The CDR3 coding sequence is TGCGCCAGCTTAGGGCCACCCGTTGCGAACACTGAAGCTTTCTTT. Encoded protein: CASLGPPVANTEAFF.

The genes are TRBV5-1 and TRBJ2-1, with 8 bases identical to TRBD2. The V segment lost 0 bases and the J segment 0 bases; nucleotides outside the gene matches: 2. CDR1 is SGHRS and CDR2 is YFSETQ in the germline V gene. The CDR3 has 16 amino acids. CDR3: CASSLGLAISYNEQFF. CDR3 nucleotides: TGCGCCAGCAGCTTGGGACTAGCGATCTCCTACAATGAGCAGTTCTTC.